This T cell receptor beta chain appears in the sequencing data of a study of response to subunit inactivated influenza vaccine. The CDR3 spans 16 residues. Germline CDR1 KGHSH, CDR2 LQKENI. The V segment lost 3 bases and the J segment 5 bases; nucleotides outside the gene matches: 12. In TCRdb, the RT-PCR reads were re-called with MiXCR into one record per CDR3 protein. The sample consists of about 570,000 distinct CDR3 sequences, about 10% of them appearing once. This same sample was also taken into another study, of T cells expressing NK-cell markers. This second study notes: The TCR beta cDNA came from 5'RACE template switching with UMIs.

The sample here was PBMCs from blood, taken on the day of vaccination. This receptor was obtained from a man aged 45-60 years who received an inactivated influenza vaccine. The chain links TRBV18 to TRBJ2-7, with 8 bases aligning to TRBD2. The CDR3 nucleotides are TGTGCCAGCTCACCGGCAGCGATAGCGGGAATCCACGAGCAGTACTTC. Residues: CASSPAAIAGIHEQYF.